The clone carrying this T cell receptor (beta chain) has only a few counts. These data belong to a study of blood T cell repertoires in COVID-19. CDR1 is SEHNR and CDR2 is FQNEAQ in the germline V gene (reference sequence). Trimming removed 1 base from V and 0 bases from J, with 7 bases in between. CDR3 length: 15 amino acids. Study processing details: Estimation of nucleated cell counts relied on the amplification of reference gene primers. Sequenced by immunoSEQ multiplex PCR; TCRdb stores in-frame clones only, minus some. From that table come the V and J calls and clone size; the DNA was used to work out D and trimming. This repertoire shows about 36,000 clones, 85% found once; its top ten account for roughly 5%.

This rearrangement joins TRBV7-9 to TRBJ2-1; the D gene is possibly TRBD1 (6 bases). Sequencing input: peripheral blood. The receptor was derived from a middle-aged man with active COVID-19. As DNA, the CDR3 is TGTGCCAGCAGCTTAGGGACAGCCTCCTACAATGAGCAGTTCTTC. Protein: CASSLGTASYNEQFF.